The 21 T cell receptor beta chains below all came from one sample that was sequenced in a study of shared clonotypes between healthy human individuals. TCRdb's table, derived via immunoSEQ multiplex PCR, lists solely in-frame clones and lacks some. The table includes some 2,000,000 clones, approximately 94% detected once. What was sequenced was naive CD4+ T cells sorted from blood. The subset is: CD45RA+ positively selected. Receptors were obtained from a young man in good health.

The rearrangement joins TRBV6-1 to TRBJ1-5; D ambiguous. Germline V gene data show CDR1 as MNHNS and CDR2 as SASEGT. Trimming pared 6 bases from V and 4 bases from J, leaving 10 bases between. The CDR3 totals 13 residues. The CDR3 bases are TGTGCCAGCAGGGGAGTACAGAATCAGCCCCAGCATTTT. Its translation is CASRGVQNQPQHF.

The CDR3 bases are TGTGCCATCTTCGATCGTAGCTCCTACAATGAGCAGTTCTTC. It encodes CAIFDRSSYNEQFF. The V and J genes are TRBV10-3 and TRBJ2-1, with D hard to call. Germline CDR1 is ENHRY and CDR2 is SYGVKD. This CDR3 spans 14 amino acids. The V and J ends lost 8 bases and 0 bases respectively, with 11 bases between them.

The gene calls are TRBV10-2 and TRBJ2-5; D perhaps matches TRBD2 (6 bases). This CDR3 contains 14 residues. Germline V gives CDR1 WSHSY, CDR2 SAAADI. V was cut by 0 bases and J by 6 bases, with 11 bases left in between. Here the CDR3 reads CASSESGSLQTQYF. The CDR3 nucleotides are TGCGCCAGCAGTGAGTCCGGGAGCTTACAGACCCAGTACTTC.

The chain uses TRBV23-1 and TRBJ2-7; TRBD1 agrees at 7 bases. TRBV23-1 is an ORF, with its function uncertain. This CDR3 contains 14 residues. The V segment lost 2 bases and the J segment 3 bases; nucleotides outside the gene matches: 4. The chain's CDR3 is CASSQTRGHYEQYF. DNA for the CDR3: TGCGCCAGCAGTCAAACGAGGGGGCACTACGAGCAGTACTTC.

The chain links TRBV6-5 to TRBJ1-1, with a weak D call TRBD1 (6 bases). V dropped 6 bases and J dropped 2 bases, with 16 bases sitting between them. The germline gives CDR1 MNHEY, CDR2 SVGAGI. The CDR3 is 15 residues long. The CDR3 loop is CASSPTGQLNTEAFF. DNA of the CDR3: TGTGCCAGCAGCCCAACGGGACAATTAAACACTGAAGCTTTCTTT.

This clone was detected once. V and J are TRBV5-1 and TRBJ2-5, with 15 bases identical to TRBD2. Germline V CDR1 and CDR2: SGHRS, YFSETQ. Trimming at V came to 3 bases and at J to 3 bases, leaving 6 bases not matched to a gene. This CDR3 has 17 residues. CDR3 sequence: CASSSGLAGGGEETQYF. DNA of the CDR3: TGCGCCAGCAGCTCGGGACTAGCGGGAGGAGGTGAAGAGACCCAGTACTTC.

Comments on this clone: Other DNA sequences in the same sample also yield this CDR3. CDR3 DNA: TGTGCCAGCAGCGTAGGGAGTAGCGGGGTTCAAGAGACCCAGTACTTC. Its translation is CASSVGSSGVQETQYF. The chain links TRBV9 to TRBJ2-5, with 8 positions matching TRBD2. In germline, CDR1 is SGDLS, CDR2 YYNGEE. This CDR3 has 16 residues. The trim removed 0 bases at V and 2 bases at J, leaving 6 bases unmatched.

The chain recombines TRBV11-2 with TRBJ2-3; D perhaps matches TRBD2 (6 bases). The germline CDR1 and CDR2 sequences are SGHAT and FQNNGV. V was cut by 5 bases and J by 0 bases, with 12 bases left in between. The CDR3 contains 15 residues. CDR3 sequence reads: CASSADGTSTDTQYF. DNA for the CDR3: TGTGCCAGCAGCGCAGACGGGACTAGCACAGATACGCAGTATTTT.

With regard to this clone: The sample contains more than one DNA sequence encoding this CDR3. The chain combines TRBV19 with TRBJ2-1; D remains ambiguous. This CDR3 region has 11 residues. Trimming removed 1 base from V and 6 bases from J, with 1 base in between. Per germline, CDR1 LNHDA and CDR2 SQIVND (reference sequence). CDR3 DNA sequence: TGTGCCAGTAGTATAGGCAATGAGCAGTTCTTC. Encoded protein: CASSIGNEQFF.

This clone was detected only once. The V gene is TRBV7-7, the J gene TRBJ2-5, with 7 bases aligning to TRBD2. CDR3 length: 13 residues. CDR1 is SSHAT and CDR2 is FNYEAQ in the germline V gene (reference sequence). The CDR3 DNA is TGTGCTAGCGGGCCGGGGAGACTAGAGACCCAGTACTTC. Its translation: CASGPGRLETQYF.

Concerning this clone itself: Other DNA variants within this sample encode the same CDR3. V and J are TRBV5-1 and TRBJ2-5, with D possibly being TRBD2 (5 bases). The CDR3 contains 13 residues. Germline V lookup: CDR1 SGHRS, CDR2 YFSETQ. V dropped 4 bases and J dropped 0 bases, with 7 bases sitting between them. The CDR3 bases are TGCGCCAGCAGCCGGGATTACCAAGAGACCCAGTACTTC. It is translated as CASSRDYQETQYF.

This clone was found once. The chain has TRBV28 and TRBJ1-3; D is possibly TRBD1 (5 bases). V lost 5 bases, J lost 0 bases, and 11 bases lay in between. Germline lookup yields CDR1 MDHEN and CDR2 SYDVKM. The CDR3 is made up of 15 amino acids. For the CDR3, the DNA is TGTGCCAGCAGTCCCCAGGGACTCTCTGGAAACACCATATATTTT. Translation gives CASSPQGLSGNTIYF.

The V call is TRBV7-6, the J call TRBJ2-2; D ambiguous. The CDR3 runs to 12 residues. The germline V gene has CDR1 SGHVS and CDR2 FNYEAQ. V lost 5 bases to trimming and J lost 7 bases, with 8 bases between them. The CDR3 region is CASSPWVGELFF. CDR3 coding DNA: TGTGCCAGCAGCCCCTGGGTCGGGGAGCTGTTTTTT.

The rearrangement links TRBV25-1 to TRBJ1-2; no reliable D call. The CDR3 length is 15 residues. V lost 5 bases and J lost 1, with 14 bases in between. Germline loops: CDR1 MGHDK, CDR2 SYGVNS. The CDR3 bases are TGTGCCAGCAGTCCTGAGAACCTTAATAACTATGGCTACACCTTC. It yields the protein CASSPENLNNYGYTF.

The rearrangement links TRBV10-2 to TRBJ2-5, with 13 bases that match TRBD2. Looked up from germline, CDR1 is WSHSY and CDR2 is SAAADI. Unmatched junction bases numbered 5, after V lost 5 bases and J lost 5 bases. The CDR3 contains 15 residues. CDR3 nucleotide sequence: TGCGCCAGCAGTAGGACTAGCGGGAGTGGTGAGACCCAGTACTTC. This codes for CASSRTSGSGETQYF.

The V gene is TRBV5-4, the J gene TRBJ1-4, with TRBD1 matching over 8 bases. The CDR3 totals 16 residues. Germline CDR1 is SGHNT and CDR2 is YYREEE (reference sequence). Germline trimming cut 5 bases from V and 3 bases from J; bases unmatched to any gene: 9. CDR3 in DNA: TGTGCCAGCAGTACCGCCGACAGGGGAGCTAATGAAAAACTGTTTTTT. As protein: CASSTADRGANEKLFF.

On this clone: The junction departs from germline at one end; a sequencing error may be responsible. The CDR3 region is CASSLEDTADLCVW. CDR3 nucleotides: TGTGCCAGCAGCTTAGAGGACACAGCGGACTTATGTGTCTGG. The chain uses TRBV7-9 and TRBJ2-7; D may correspond to TRBD1 or TRBD2 (5 bases each). This CDR3 is 14 amino acids long. Germline V lookup: CDR1 SEHNR, CDR2 FQNEAQ (reference sequence).

CDR3 bases: TGTGCCAGCAGCGTGCTGGGGAGCTCCTATAATTCACCCCTCCACTTT. This sequence encodes CASSVLGSSYNSPLHF. This sequence joins TRBV5-4 and TRBJ1-6; D is unresolved. V was shortened by 4 bases and J by 0 bases, with 11 bases between the two germline ends. CDR1 and CDR2 from the germline V gene are SGHNT and YYREEE (reference sequence). The CDR3 sequence is 16 residues long. Full variable domain (missing parts from reference TRBV5-4 and TRBJ1-6): ETGVTQSPTHLIKTRGQQVTLRCSSQSGHNTVSWYQQALGQGPQFIFQYYREEENGRGNFPPRFSGLQFPNYSSELNVNALELDDSALYLCASSVLGSSYNSPLHFGNGTRLTVT.

This chain uses TRBV6-4 with TRBJ2-3; D might be TRBD2 (6 bases). Trimming shortened V by 5 bases and J by 2 bases, and 11 bases separated the two germline ends. CDR3 size: 14 residues. Germline V lookup: CDR1 MRHNA, CDR2 SNTAGT. The CDR3 region is CASSLAANTDTQYF. CDR3 in DNA: TGTGCCAGCAGTTTAGCGGCTAACACAGATACGCAGTATTTT.

This clone was seen just once. V usage is TRBV2 and J usage is TRBJ1-1; possible D gene TRBD1, 5 bases. V was cut by 5 bases and J by 1 base, with 11 bases left in between. The CDR3 is 14 residues long. The germline gives CDR1 SNHLY, CDR2 FYNNEI. This CDR3 reads CASSLTERNTEAFF. The CDR3 DNA is TGTGCCAGCAGTTTGACAGAACGGAACACTGAAGCTTTCTTT.

This rearrangement joins TRBV10-3 to TRBJ2-3; 7 nucleotides align to TRBD1. V shed 4 bases and J 4 bases; nucleotides not matched to a gene: 5. This CDR3 has 14 residues. The V gene's germline CDR1 is ENHRY and CDR2 SYGVKD. Here the CDR3 DNA reads TGTGCCATCAGTGTAGGTCAGGGGGCAGATACGCAGTATTTT. The encoded protein is CAISVGQGADTQYF.